This is a list of T cell receptor beta chains from one sample in a study of T cells in narcolepsy. The table came from immunoSEQ multiplex PCR; TCRdb's copy has only in-frame clones and leaves some out. Among approximately 35,000 clones listed, around 90% were seen once. Material for sequencing was CD45RA- memory CD4+ T cells from PBMCs. Every receptor here comes from a human donor with narcolepsy. Each CDR3 is given without its conserved first and last residue. The order of the fields is V gene, J gene, CDR3 protein.

V gene: TRBV14
J gene: TRBJ1-2
CDR3 protein: ASSSFGGLFREYGYT

V gene: TRBV30
J gene: TRBJ2-7
CDR3 protein: AWSVRASGARSYEQY

V gene: TRBV5-1
J gene: TRBJ2-1
CDR3 protein: ASSLSGDSYNEQF

V gene: TRBV7-3
J gene: TRBJ2-3
CDR3 protein: ASSLWGRNTDTQY

V gene: TRBV4-2
J gene: TRBJ2-3
CDR3 protein: ASSQERVVDTQY

V gene: TRBV18
J gene: TRBJ2-1
CDR3 protein: ASSPGPNSYNEQF

V gene: TRBV5-1
J gene: TRBJ2-2
CDR3 protein: ASSPRGTTGELF

V gene: TRBV7-2
J gene: TRBJ1-6
CDR3 protein: ASSLVAENNSPLH

V gene: TRBV11-3
J gene: TRBJ1-1
CDR3 protein: ASSLDTGNTEAF

V gene: TRBV7-8
J gene: TRBJ2-3
CDR3 protein: ASSITVADTQY

V gene: TRBV6-5
J gene: TRBJ1-5
CDR3 protein: ASRSGNQPQH

V gene: TRBV28
J gene: TRBJ1-3
CDR3 protein: ASSSWTGLSSGNTIY

V gene: TRBV7-8
J gene: TRBJ2-1
CDR3 protein: ASSWGTGVSEQF

V gene: TRBV5-4
J gene: TRBJ2-1
CDR3 protein: ASSPADARSYNEQF

V gene: TRBV18
J gene: TRBJ2-7
CDR3 protein: ASSPGAGEQY

V gene: TRBV4-2
J gene: TRBJ2-7
CDR3 protein: ASSQGGTSYEQY

V gene: TRBV7-3
J gene: TRBJ2-3
CDR3 protein: ASSLTGVGPPGTQY

V gene: TRBV19
J gene: TRBJ2-5
CDR3 protein: ASSIGGLAGQETQY

V gene: TRBV7-3
J gene: TRBJ2-1
CDR3 protein: ASSLLVPFDEQF

V gene: TRBV7-2
J gene: TRBJ1-6
CDR3 protein: ASSSSTGPDSPLH

V gene: TRBV4-1
J gene: TRBJ1-2
CDR3 protein: ASSPDRANYGYT

V gene: TRBV6-1
J gene: TRBJ2-1
CDR3 protein: ASMAGQNTHEQF

V gene: TRBV7-2
J gene: TRBJ2-7
CDR3 protein: ASSPRGRTLRREQY

V gene: TRBV15
J gene: TRBJ1-2
CDR3 protein: ATSRDEEQGGGYT

V gene: TRBV15
J gene: TRBJ2-1
CDR3 protein: ATPAPGANNEQF

V gene: TRBV20-1
J gene: TRBJ1-2
CDR3 protein: SAGNGYT

V gene: TRBV5-1
J gene: TRBJ1-1
CDR3 protein: ASSLSSGAENTEAF

V gene: TRBV4-3
J gene: TRBJ1-4
CDR3 protein: ASSQSRQGRELF

V gene: TRBV30
J gene: TRBJ1-5
CDR3 protein: AWSVSGNNQPQH

V gene: TRBV20-1
J gene: TRBJ2-3
CDR3 protein: SAISTDTQY

V gene: TRBV28
J gene: TRBJ1-1
CDR3 protein: ASQTGTGSFFPGF

V gene: TRBV19
J gene: TRBJ2-2
CDR3 protein: ASSILGMVNTGELF

V gene: TRBV9
J gene: TRBJ1-6
CDR3 protein: ASSRDVGNSPLH

V gene: TRBV9
J gene: TRBJ2-2
CDR3 protein: ASSVDPLGANTGELF

V gene: TRBV6-1
J gene: TRBJ1-1
CDR3 protein: AAGRTVNTEAF

V gene: TRBV7-2
J gene: TRBJ1-1
CDR3 protein: ASSRMNTEAF

V gene: TRBV11-2
J gene: TRBJ1-4
CDR3 protein: ASSLDKGLRNEKLF

V gene: TRBV19
J gene: TRBJ1-4
CDR3 protein: AGIILGALNEKLF

V gene: TRBV5-1
J gene: TRBJ2-3
CDR3 protein: ASKSGRETDTQY

V gene: TRBV7-3
J gene: TRBJ2-3
CDR3 protein: ASSLKGGATHTQY

V gene: TRBV4-1
J gene: TRBJ2-1
CDR3 protein: ASSLWGDSGTGFNEQF

V gene: TRBV28
J gene: TRBJ2-7
CDR3 protein: ASSLTGGPRSSYEQY

V gene: TRBV5-1
J gene: TRBJ1-5
CDR3 protein: ASSLEAGNQPQH

V gene: TRBV10-2
J gene: TRBJ2-7
CDR3 protein: AGMATGKGYEQY

V gene: TRBV19
J gene: TRBJ1-2
CDR3 protein: ASSISRTVSHYGYT

V gene: TRBV21-1
J gene: TRBJ1-1
CDR3 protein: ASSKEDRGGTEAF

V gene: TRBV28
J gene: TRBJ1-1
CDR3 protein: ASSLLQALTEAF

V gene: TRBV9
J gene: TRBJ1-2
CDR3 protein: ASSVGQGDYGYT

V gene: TRBV7-2
J gene: TRBJ2-2
CDR3 protein: ASSLIRNTGELF

V gene: TRBV29-1
J gene: TRBJ2-5
CDR3 protein: SVEGHRVHQETQY

V gene: TRBV7-2
J gene: TRBJ1-2
CDR3 protein: ASSARGRYGYT

V gene: TRBV7-2
J gene: TRBJ2-3
CDR3 protein: ASSLDGLAGGISTDTQY

V gene: TRBV5-1
J gene: TRBJ2-7
CDR3 protein: ASSLDRYEQY

V gene: TRBV2
J gene: TRBJ2-5
CDR3 protein: ASSQAGAETQY